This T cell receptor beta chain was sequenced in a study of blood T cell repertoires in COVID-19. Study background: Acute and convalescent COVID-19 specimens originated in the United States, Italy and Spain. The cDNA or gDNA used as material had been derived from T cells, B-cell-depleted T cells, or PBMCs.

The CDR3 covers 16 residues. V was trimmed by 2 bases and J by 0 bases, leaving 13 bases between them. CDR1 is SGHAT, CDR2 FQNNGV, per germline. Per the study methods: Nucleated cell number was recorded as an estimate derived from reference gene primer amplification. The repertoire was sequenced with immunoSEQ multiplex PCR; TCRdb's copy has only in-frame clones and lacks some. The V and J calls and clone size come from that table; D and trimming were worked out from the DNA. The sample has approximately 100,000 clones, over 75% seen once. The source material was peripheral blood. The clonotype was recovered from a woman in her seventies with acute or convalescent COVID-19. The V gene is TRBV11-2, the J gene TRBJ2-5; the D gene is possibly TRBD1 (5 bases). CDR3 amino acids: CASSLRLTVNQETQYF. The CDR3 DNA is TGTGCCAGCAGCTTACGCTTGACAGTAAACCAAGAGACCCAGTACTTC.